A single sample is the source of the 6 T cell receptor beta chains below, sequenced in a study of blood T cell repertoires in COVID-19. The data were produced by immunoSEQ multiplex PCR, yet TCRdb's version contains in-frame clones alone and is incomplete. The sample includes approximately 13,000 clones, 70% to 90% of them seen just once. The sample taken for sequencing was peripheral blood. The receptors were gathered from a man aged 35 to 55 with active or convalescent COVID-19.

The gene calls are TRBV6-5 and TRBJ2-3; 8 bases line up with TRBD1. Germline loops: CDR1 MNHEY, CDR2 SVGAGI. Unmatched junction bases numbered 5, after V lost 6 bases and J lost 3 bases. The CDR3 has 14 residues. The DNA of the CDR3 is TGTGCCAGCAGGCGACAGGGGTTGACAGATACGCAGTATTTT. Amino acids: CASRRQGLTDTQYF.

This chain joins TRBV7-9 and TRBJ1-1, with D perhaps TRBD1 (6 bases). The CDR3 extends over 16 amino acids. V lost 5 bases and J lost 3, with 19 bases in between. Germline CDR1 is SEHNR and CDR2 is FQNEAQ (reference sequence). This CDR3 is CASSAKTGLGDTEAFF. The CDR3 DNA reads as TGTGCCAGCAGCGCAAAGACAGGATTAGGTGACACTGAAGCTTTCTTT.

This chain's CDR3 is CASSSDYPYEQYF. DNA for the CDR3: TGTGCCAGCAGCTCAGACTACCCCTACGAGCAGTACTTC. The chain combines TRBV5-6 with TRBJ2-7; D may be TRBD2 (5 bases). Trimming took 3 bases from V and 2 from J, leaving 9 bases between them. The CDR3 totals 13 residues. The germline CDR1 and CDR2 sequences are SGHDT and YYEEEE.

The chain recombines TRBV4-1 with TRBJ2-7; 10 bases line up with TRBD2. The trim removed 0 bases at V and 5 bases at J, leaving 4 bases unmatched. The CDR3 is 15 amino acids. CDR1 is MGHRA and CDR2 is YSYEKL in the germline V gene. The DNA for the CDR3 is TGCGCCAGCAGCCAAGATATAGCGGGGGGCAACGAGCAGTACTTC. This translates into CASSQDIAGGNEQYF.

The J gene is TRBJ1-4, the V gene TRBV6-1, with 8 nucleotides matching TRBD1. This CDR3 spans 16 amino acids. J was trimmed by 6 bases and V by 4 bases; bases with no gene match: 10. The germline V gene encodes CDR1 MNHNS and CDR2 SASEGT. The CDR3, as DNA: TGTGCCAGCAGTGCCCAAGGAGGACAGGGAGATGAAAAACTGTTTTTT. Protein sequence: CASSAQGGQGDEKLFF.

The chain recombines TRBV11-2 with TRBJ2-7, with 9 bases fitting TRBD1. CDR1 and CDR2 (germline): SGHAT, FQNNGV. V gave up 1 base and J gave up 7 bases; unmatched junction bases: 8. The CDR3 is 15 residues long. The CDR3 is CASSLVSGTGFEQYF. CDR3 bases: TGTGCCAGCAGCTTAGTCTCAGGGACAGGGTTTGAGCAGTACTTC.